This T cell receptor (beta chain) was found in a study of tissue T cells after allogeneic stem cell transplantation (dated by TCRdb to 2022 to 2024). Study-level background: The study profiled TCR beta repertoires in many tissues obtained from research autopsies of patients with and without GVHD, and also in mouse models of GVHD. The human arm was a prospective observational study without blinding or randomization.

Library prep was done by the immunoSEQ multiplex PCR assay. Adaptive Biotechnologies performed TCRbeta CDR3 sequencing at survey depth and reported CDR3 sequences, V/J genes, productive frequency, and template counts. TCR beta CDR3 regions were amplified from genomic DNA instead of RNA. The study's own analysis went as follows. Jensen-Shannon divergence was used to quantify pairwise repertoire overlap between tissues, with a value of 1 indicating complete divergence and a value of 0 indicating identical repertoires. Tissues were grouped by single-linkage agglomerative hierarchical clustering of pairwise JSD values, and the clustering results were shown as dendrograms. GLIPH2 was applied to all patient samples using simulation_depth 1000, kmer_min_depth 3, and cdr3_length_cutoff 8, and only groups with more than two unique CDR3s were retained. In a standardized tissue-overlap score, Jaccard GLIPH-group overlap across patients was extrapolated to a standard repertoire size of 1000 clones. Associations of diversity with clinical or experimental variables used linear mixed-effect models with tissue fixed effects and individual random effects. TCRdb provides this immuneACCESS table in a form limited to in-frame rearrangements. Some clones are lacking; in checked studies, under half of them reflect an unresolved V gene, and why the rest are absent is not known. V and J calls and clone size are as listed in that table; D and trimming were resolved from the DNA. Across this sample there are fewer than 6,000 clones, with 45% to 50% seen only once. Around a fifth of the sample is taken by the ten largest.

As to this clone: Its antigen target is currently unknown. As a mouse receptor, it takes its gene names and germline sequences from the mouse. The sequenced fragment ends 1 residue before the CDR3 boundary, so the rest is inferred from the germline J gene.

General study outcomes and caveats: Only a few T cell clones appeared in more than one patient, yet motif-based clustering showed tissue-specific repertoire signatures that were shared between patients. Blood and spleen T cells captured only a limited portion of the TCR repertoire detected in tissues, in both patients and mice. The study did not establish which tissue TCRs were alloreactive or antigen-specific, and some clones may have been host cells that persisted. The patient cohort was small and varied clinically, and sampling depth was recognized as a limitation. Within patients, how anatomically similar tissues were was a major factor shaping TCR repertoire composition, regardless of disease or transplant status.

Germline trimming: 4 bases from V, 0 bases from J; junction bases outside gene matches: 2. From cysteine to phenylalanine, the CDR3 is 15 amino acids long. Only the CDR3 bases that were read are kept: 42 of them, in frame from base 1. Via the germline V gene, CDR1 is MSHET and CDR2 SYDVDS. The time point label, as the study defines it: mouse harvest day 14 after allogeneic transplant. Mouse grafts consisting of 10^7 T-cell-depleted bone marrow cells combined with 10^6 splenic CD5+ T cells were administered by tail vein injection. To model GVHD in mice, a major MHC-mismatch B6 (H2b) into BALB/c (H2d) model was used, and tissues were profiled at day 7 or 14. Mouse tissues and retro-orbital blood were harvested on day 7 or 14 post-transplant using separate sterile tools per animal; livers were flushed beforehand. Before genomic DNA isolation with the DNeasy Blood & Tissue Kit, mouse tissues were minced with razor blades in buffered saline.

Sequenced material: gut tissue. Recombination linked TRBV29 to TRBJ2-2; TRBD2 fits 7 bases in the junction. This clonotype was obtained from a female BALB/c mouse given C57BL/6 T cells with graft-versus-host disease after an allogeneic hematopoietic cell transplant. The encoded CDR3 is CASSYGGANTGQLYF. The sequenced CDR3 bases are TGTGCTAGCAGTTACGGGGGGGCAAACACCGGGCAGCTCTAC.